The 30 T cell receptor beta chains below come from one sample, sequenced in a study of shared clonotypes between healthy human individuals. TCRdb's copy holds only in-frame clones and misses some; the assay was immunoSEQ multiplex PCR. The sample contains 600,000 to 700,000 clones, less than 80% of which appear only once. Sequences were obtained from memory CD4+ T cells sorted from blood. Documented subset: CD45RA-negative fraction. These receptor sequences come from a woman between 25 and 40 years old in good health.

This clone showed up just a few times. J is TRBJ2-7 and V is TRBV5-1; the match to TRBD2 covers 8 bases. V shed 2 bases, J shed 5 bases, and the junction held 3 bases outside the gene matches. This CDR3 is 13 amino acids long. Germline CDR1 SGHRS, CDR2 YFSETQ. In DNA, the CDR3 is TGCGCCAGCAGCTTTGAGCGGGAGAACGAGCAGTACTTC. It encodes CASSFERENEQYF.

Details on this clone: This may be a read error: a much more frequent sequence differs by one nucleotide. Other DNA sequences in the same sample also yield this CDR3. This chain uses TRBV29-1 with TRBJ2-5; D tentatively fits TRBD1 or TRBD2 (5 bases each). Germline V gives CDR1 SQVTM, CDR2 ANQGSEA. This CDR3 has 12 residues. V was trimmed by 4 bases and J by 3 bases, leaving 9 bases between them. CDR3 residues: CSVAGTEETQYF. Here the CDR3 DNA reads TGCAGCGTTGCCGGGACGGAAGAGACCCAGTACTTC.

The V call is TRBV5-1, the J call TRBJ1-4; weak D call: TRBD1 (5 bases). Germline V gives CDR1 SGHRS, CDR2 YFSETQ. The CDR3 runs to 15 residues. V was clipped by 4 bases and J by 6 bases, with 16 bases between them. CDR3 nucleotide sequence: TGCGCCAGCAGCCCGAGTGGGGCGCGGGATGAAAAACTGTTTTTT. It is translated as CASSPSGARDEKLFF.

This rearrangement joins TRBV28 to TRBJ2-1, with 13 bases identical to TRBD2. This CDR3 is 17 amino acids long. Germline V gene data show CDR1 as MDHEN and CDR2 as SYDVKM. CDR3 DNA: TGTGCTAACCCCCGGGCTACTACTAGCGGGAGGGCGAATGAGCAGTTCTTC. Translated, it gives CANPRATTSGRANEQFF. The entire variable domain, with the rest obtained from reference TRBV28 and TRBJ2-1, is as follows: DVKVTQSSRYLVKRTGEKVFLECVQDMDHENMFWYRQDPGLGLRLIYFSYDVKMKEKGDIPEGYSVSREKKERFSLILESASTNQTSMYLCANPRATTSGRANEQFFGPGTRLTVL.

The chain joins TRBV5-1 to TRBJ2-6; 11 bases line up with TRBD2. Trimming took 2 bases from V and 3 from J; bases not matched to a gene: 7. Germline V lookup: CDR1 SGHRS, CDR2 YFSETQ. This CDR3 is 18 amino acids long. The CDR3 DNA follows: TGCGCCAGCAGCTTCTGGGGCCTAGCGGGAGGTGGGGCCAACGTCCTGACTTTC. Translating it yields CASSFWGLAGGGANVLTF.

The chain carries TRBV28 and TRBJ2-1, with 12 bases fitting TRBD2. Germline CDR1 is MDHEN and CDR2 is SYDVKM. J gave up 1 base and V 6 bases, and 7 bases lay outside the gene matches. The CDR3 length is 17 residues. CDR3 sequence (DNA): TGTGCCAGCAGCTTGGGGACTAGCGGGCTATCCTACAATGAGCAGTTCTTC. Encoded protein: CASSLGTSGLSYNEQFF.

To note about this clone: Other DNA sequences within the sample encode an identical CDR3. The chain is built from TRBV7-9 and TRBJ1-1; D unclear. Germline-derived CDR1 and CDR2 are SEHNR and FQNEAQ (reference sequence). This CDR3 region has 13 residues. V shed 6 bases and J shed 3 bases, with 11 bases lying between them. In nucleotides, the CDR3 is TGTGCCAGCAGTTCCGAGGGATACACTGAAGCTTTCTTT. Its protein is CASSSEGYTEAFF.

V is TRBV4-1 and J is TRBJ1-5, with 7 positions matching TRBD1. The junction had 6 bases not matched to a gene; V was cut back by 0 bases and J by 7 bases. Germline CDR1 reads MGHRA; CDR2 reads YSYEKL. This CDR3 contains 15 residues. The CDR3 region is CASSQEGTVGQPQHF. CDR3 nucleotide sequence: TGCGCCAGCAGCCAAGAAGGGACAGTAGGGCAGCCCCAGCATTTT.

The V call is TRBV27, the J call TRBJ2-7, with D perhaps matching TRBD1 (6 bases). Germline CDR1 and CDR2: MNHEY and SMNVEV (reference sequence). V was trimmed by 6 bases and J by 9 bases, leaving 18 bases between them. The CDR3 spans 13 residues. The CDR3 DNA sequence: TGTGCCAGCAGCCCAGATACAGGGCAAGGGCAGTACTTC. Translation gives CASSPDTGQGQYF.

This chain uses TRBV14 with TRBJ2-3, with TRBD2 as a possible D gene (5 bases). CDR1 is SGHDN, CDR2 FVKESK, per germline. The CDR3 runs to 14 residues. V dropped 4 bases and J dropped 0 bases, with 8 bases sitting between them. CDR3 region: CASSRLASTDTQYF. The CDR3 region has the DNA TGTGCCAGCAGCCGCCTAGCAAGCACAGATACGCAGTATTTT.

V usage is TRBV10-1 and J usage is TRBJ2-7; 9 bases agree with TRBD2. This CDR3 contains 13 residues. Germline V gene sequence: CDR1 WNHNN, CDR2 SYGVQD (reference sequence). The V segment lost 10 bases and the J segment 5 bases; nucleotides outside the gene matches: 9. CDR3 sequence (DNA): TGCGCCACCAGCACGGCTAGCGGGAACGAGCAGTACTTC. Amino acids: CATSTASGNEQYF.

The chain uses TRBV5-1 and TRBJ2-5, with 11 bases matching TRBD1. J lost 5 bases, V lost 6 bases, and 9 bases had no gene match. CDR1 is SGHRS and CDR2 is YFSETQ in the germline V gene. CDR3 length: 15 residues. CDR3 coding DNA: TGCGCCAGCAACTCCGGGACAGGGGGATTGGAGACCCAGTACTTC. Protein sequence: CASNSGTGGLETQYF.

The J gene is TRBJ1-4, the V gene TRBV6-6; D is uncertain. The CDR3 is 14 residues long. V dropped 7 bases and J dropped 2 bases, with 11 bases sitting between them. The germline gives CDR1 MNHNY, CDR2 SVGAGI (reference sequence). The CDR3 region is CASTPRGTNEKLFF. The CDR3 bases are TGTGCCAGCACTCCCCGGGGTACTAATGAAAAACTGTTTTTT.

CDR3 in DNA: TGTGCCAGCAGTGTTTCACAGGGGGCGCCTGGGGAGCTGTTTTTT. It codes for CASSVSQGAPGELFF. J is TRBJ2-2 and V is TRBV6-4; 9 positions agree with TRBD1. J was trimmed by 8 bases and V by 4 bases; bases with no gene match: 8. CDR3 length: 15 residues. Germline-derived CDR1 and CDR2 are MRHNA and SNTAGT.

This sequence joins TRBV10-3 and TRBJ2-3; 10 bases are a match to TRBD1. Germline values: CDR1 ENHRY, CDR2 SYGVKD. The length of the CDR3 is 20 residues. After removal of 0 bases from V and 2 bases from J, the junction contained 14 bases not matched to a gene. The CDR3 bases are TGTGCCATCAGTGAGTCGAAGGGCGGGACAGGGGTATCCTTCACAGATACGCAGTATTTT. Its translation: CAISESKGGTGVSFTDTQYF.

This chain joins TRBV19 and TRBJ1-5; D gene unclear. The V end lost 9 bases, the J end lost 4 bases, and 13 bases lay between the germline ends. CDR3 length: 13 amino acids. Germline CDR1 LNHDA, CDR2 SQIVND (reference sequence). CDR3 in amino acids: CASRMTWNQPQHF. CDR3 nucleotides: TGTGCCAGCCGTATGACGTGGAATCAGCCCCAGCATTTT.

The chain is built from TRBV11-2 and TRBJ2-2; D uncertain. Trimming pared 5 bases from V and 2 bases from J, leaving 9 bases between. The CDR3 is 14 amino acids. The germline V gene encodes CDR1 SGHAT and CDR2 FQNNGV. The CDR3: CASSPTTNTGELFF. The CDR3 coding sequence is TGTGCCAGCAGCCCGACGACAAACACCGGGGAGCTGTTTTTT.

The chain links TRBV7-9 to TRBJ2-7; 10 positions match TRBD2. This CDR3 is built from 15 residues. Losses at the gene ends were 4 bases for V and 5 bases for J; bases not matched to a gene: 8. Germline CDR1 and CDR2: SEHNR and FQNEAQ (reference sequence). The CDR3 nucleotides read TGTGCCAGCAGCTCATCAGCGGGAGGGCCCCACGAGCAGTACTTC. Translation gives CASSSSAGGPHEQYF.

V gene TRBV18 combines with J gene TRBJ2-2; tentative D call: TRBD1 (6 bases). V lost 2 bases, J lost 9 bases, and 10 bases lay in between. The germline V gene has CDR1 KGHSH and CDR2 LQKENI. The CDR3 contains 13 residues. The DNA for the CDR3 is TGTGCCAGCTCACCAGGGGACATCCGGGAGCTGTTTTTT. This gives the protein CASSPGDIRELFF.

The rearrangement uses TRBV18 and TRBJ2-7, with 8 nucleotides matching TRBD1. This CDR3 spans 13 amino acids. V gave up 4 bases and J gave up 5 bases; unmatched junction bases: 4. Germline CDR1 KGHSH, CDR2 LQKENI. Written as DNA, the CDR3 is TGTGCCAGCTCACTGGACAGGGTCCACGAGCAGTACTTC. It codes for CASSLDRVHEQYF. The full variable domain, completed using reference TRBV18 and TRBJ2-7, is NAGVMQNPRHLVRRRGQEARLRCSPMKGHSHVYWYRQLPEEGLKFMVYLQKENIIDESGMPKERFSAEFPKEGPSILRIQQVVRGDSAAYFCASSLDRVHEQYFGPGTRLTVT.

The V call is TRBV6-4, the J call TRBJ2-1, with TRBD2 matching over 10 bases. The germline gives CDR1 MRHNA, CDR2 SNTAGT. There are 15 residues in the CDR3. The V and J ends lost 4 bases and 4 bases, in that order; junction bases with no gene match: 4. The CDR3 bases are TGTGCCAGCAGTGGGCTAGCGGGGGCTTACAATGAGCAGTTCTTC. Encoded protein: CASSGLAGAYNEQFF.

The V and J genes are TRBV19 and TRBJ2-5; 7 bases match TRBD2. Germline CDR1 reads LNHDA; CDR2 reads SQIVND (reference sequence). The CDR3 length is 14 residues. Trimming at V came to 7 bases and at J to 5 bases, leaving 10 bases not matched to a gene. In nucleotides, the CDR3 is TGTGCCAGTAAGAGTTCGGCTAGCGGTGAGACCCAGTACTTC. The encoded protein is CASKSSASGETQYF.

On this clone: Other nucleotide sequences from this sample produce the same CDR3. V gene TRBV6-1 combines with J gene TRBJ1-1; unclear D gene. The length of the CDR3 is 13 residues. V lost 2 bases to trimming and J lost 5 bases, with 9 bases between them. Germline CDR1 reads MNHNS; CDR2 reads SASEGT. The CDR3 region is CASSELGGTEAFF. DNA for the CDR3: TGTGCCAGCAGTGAACTAGGTGGTACTGAAGCTTTCTTT.

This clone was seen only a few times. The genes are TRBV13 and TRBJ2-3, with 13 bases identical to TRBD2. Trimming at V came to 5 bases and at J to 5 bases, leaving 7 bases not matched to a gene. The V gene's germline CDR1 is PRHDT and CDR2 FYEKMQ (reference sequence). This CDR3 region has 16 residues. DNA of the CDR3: TGTGCCAGCAGCCCAGGACTAGCGGGAGCAGGAGATACGCAGTATTTT. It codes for CASSPGLAGAGDTQYF.

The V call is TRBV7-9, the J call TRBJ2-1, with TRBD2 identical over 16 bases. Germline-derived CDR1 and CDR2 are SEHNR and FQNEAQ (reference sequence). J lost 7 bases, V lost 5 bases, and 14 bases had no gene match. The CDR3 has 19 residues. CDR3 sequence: CASSPGTSGRALRLNEQFF. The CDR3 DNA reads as TGTGCCAGCAGCCCCGGGACTAGCGGGAGGGCCCTAAGATTAAATGAGCAGTTCTTC.

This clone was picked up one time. The CDR3 loop reads CASSLDRDRVGTEAFF. In nucleotides, the CDR3 is TGTGCCAGCAGCTTAGATCGGGACAGGGTCGGAACTGAAGCTTTCTTT. The V call is TRBV7-8, the J call TRBJ1-1; 9 bases line up with TRBD1. Germline CDR1 and CDR2: SGHVS and FQNEAQ. This CDR3 has 16 amino acids. The ends lost 1 base at V and 5 bases at J; junction bases unmatched: 8.

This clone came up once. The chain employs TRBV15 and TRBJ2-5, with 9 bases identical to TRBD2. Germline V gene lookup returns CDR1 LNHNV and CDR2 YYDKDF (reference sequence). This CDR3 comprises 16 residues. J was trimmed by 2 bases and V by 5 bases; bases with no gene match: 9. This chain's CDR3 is CATSQYGSGGQETQYF. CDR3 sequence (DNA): TGTGCCACCAGCCAGTATGGGAGCGGGGGGCAAGAGACCCAGTACTTC.

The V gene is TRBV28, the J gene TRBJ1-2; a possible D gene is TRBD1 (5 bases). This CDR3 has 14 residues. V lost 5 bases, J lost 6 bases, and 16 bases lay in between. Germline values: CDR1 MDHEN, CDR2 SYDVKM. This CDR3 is CASSPNRRVNGYTF. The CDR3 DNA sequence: TGTGCCAGCAGTCCCAACAGGAGAGTGAATGGCTACACCTTC.

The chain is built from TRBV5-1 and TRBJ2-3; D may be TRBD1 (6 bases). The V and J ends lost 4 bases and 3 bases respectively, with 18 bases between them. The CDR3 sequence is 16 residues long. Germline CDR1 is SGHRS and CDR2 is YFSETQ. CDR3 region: CASSPALAGVTDTQYF. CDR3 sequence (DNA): TGCGCCAGCAGCCCCGCCTTAGCAGGGGTTACAGATACGCAGTATTTT.

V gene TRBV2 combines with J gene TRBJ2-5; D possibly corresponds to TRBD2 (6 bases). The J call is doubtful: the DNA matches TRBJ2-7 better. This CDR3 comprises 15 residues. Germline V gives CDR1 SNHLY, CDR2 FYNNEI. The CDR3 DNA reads TGTGCCGACAGCCTATTGGGGGGAGAATCCTACGAGCAGTACTTC. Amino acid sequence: CADSLLGGESYEQYF.